These 24 T cell receptor beta chains originate from one sample sequenced in a study of blood T cell repertoires in COVID-19. The assay was immunoSEQ multiplex PCR, and TCRdb's table has in-frame clones only and misses some. The sample comprises about 140,000 clones, approximately 80% of which are singletons, and roughly 5% rests with the top ten. The sequenced sample consisted of PBMCs or T cells enriched from blood (not recorded which). Receptors were obtained from a man between 65 and 80 years old who had been exposed to COVID-19.

The chain is built from TRBV7-9 and TRBJ1-1; D ambiguous. V lost 2 bases and J 4 bases, leaving 11 bases between the germline ends. The CDR3 consists of 14 residues. In germline, CDR1 is SEHNR, CDR2 FQNEAQ (reference sequence). CDR3 sequence: CASSLYRTTTEAFF. The CDR3 DNA follows: TGTGCCAGCAGCTTATATCGTACAACCACTGAAGCTTTCTTT.

CDR3 amino acids: CASKTTSANTGELFF. DNA of the CDR3: TGCGCCAGCAAAACAACTAGCGCTAACACCGGGGAGCTGTTTTTT. The V call is TRBV5-1, the J call TRBJ2-2; TRBD2 agrees at 7 bases. With 6 bases clipped from V and 2 bases from J, the junction kept 7 bases outside the gene matches. Germline values: CDR1 SGHRS, CDR2 YFSETQ. The CDR3 is made up of 15 amino acids. Variable domain in full (rest from reference TRBV5-1 and TRBJ2-2): KAGVTQTPRYLIKTRGQQVTLSCSPISGHRSVSWYQQTPGQGLQFLFEYFSETQRNKGNFPGRFSGRQFSNSRSEMNVSTLELGDSALYLCASKTTSANTGELFFGEGSRLTVL.

This chain uses TRBV20-1 with TRBJ1-1, with D unclear. CDR3 length: 11 amino acids. V was cut by 7 bases and J by 4 bases, with 10 bases left in between. In germline, CDR1 is DFQATT, CDR2 SNEGSKA (reference sequence). The CDR3 loop reads CSVLGSTEAFF. The CDR3 DNA sequence: TGCAGTGTCCTTGGCAGCACTGAAGCTTTCTTT.

This clone is a singleton in its sample. The rearrangement joins TRBV7-2 to TRBJ1-6; D not resolved. This CDR3 region has 15 residues. V was pared by 2 bases and J by 9 bases, with 14 bases between. Germline assignment: CDR1 SGHTA and CDR2 FQGNSA. The CDR3 spells CASSLFRTRGSPLHF. CDR3 in DNA: TGTGCCAGCAGCTTATTTCGGACGCGGGGTTCACCCCTCCACTTT.

The chain combines TRBV6-2 or TRBV6-3 with TRBJ2-7; the match to TRBD2 covers 9 bases. Trimming removed 5 bases from V and 0 bases from J; junction bases left unmatched: 5. The germline gives CDR1 MNHEY, CDR2 SVGEGT. The CDR3 consists of 15 residues. CDR3 coding DNA: TGTGCCAGCAGTGATCCTAGCGGGAACTCCTACGAGCAGTACTTC. Its translation is CASSDPSGNSYEQYF.

This clone has a handful of counts. The rearrangement links TRBV2 to TRBJ2-7, with D maybe TRBD2 (7 bases). Germline CDR1 is SNHLY and CDR2 is FYNNEI. The CDR3 length is 13 residues. The CDR3 coding sequence is TGTGCGGCGGGGGACATAGAATTTAACGAGCAGTACTTC. Translated, it gives CAAGDIEFNEQYF.

V and J are TRBV5-1 and TRBJ2-2, with a tentative D call TRBD1 (6 bases). The CDR3 is 18 amino acids. CDR1 and CDR2 from the germline V gene are SGHRS and YFSETQ. Trimming left V 2 bases short and J 1 base short, with 18 bases between. CDR3 nucleotides: TGCGCCAGCAGCTTCCAATTTGAGGGGGTAGGGAACACCGGGGAGCTGTTTTTT. Amino acids: CASSFQFEGVGNTGELFF. Complete variable domain (other parts from reference TRBV5-1 and TRBJ2-2): KAGVTQTPRYLIKTRGQQVTLSCSPISGHRSVSWYQQTPGQGLQFLFEYFSETQRNKGNFPGRFSGRQFSNSRSEMNVSTLELGDSALYLCASSFQFEGVGNTGELFFGEGSRLTVL.

The chain carries TRBV27 and TRBJ1-5; TRBD1 might be the D (5 bases). CDR1 and CDR2 (germline): MNHEY, SMNVEV (reference sequence). This CDR3 region has 16 residues. V was cut by 4 bases and J by 8 bases, with 21 bases left in between. The CDR3 DNA reads as TGTGCCAGCAGTTCCGCCCAAAACTCCAGGGTTGAGCCCCAGCATTTT. It yields the protein CASSSAQNSRVEPQHF.

The J gene is TRBJ1-6, the V gene TRBV19; 8 bases fit TRBD1. Germline-derived CDR1 and CDR2 are LNHDA and SQIVND (reference sequence). This CDR3 is 14 amino acids long. V gave up 9 bases and J gave up 10 bases; unmatched junction bases: 11. The CDR3 DNA reads as TGTGCCAGCGATCTTGGACAGGGTGGCTCACCCCTCCACTTT. The encoded protein is CASDLGQGGSPLHF.

V usage is TRBV20-1 and J usage is TRBJ1-2, with unresolved D. V was clipped by 5 bases and J by 6 bases, with 4 bases between them. The germline V gene has CDR1 DFQATT and CDR2 SNEGSKA (reference sequence). The CDR3 consists of 9 residues. As DNA, the CDR3 is TGCAGTGCTTTCGATGGCTACACCTTC. Translated, it gives CSAFDGYTF.

This chain connects TRBV28 to TRBJ2-1; 10 positions agree with TRBD1. The germline gives CDR1 MDHEN, CDR2 SYDVKM. CDR3 length equals 15 residues. The V segment lost 6 bases and the J segment 9 bases; nucleotides outside the gene matches: 11. CDR3 sequence: CASSYRDRGRGEQFF. As DNA, the CDR3 is TGTGCCAGCAGCTACCGGGACAGGGGCAGGGGTGAGCAGTTCTTC.

The chain is built from TRBV20-1 and TRBJ2-7, with D perhaps TRBD2 (5 bases). Germline V gene data show CDR1 as DFQATT and CDR2 as SNEGSKA (reference sequence). The V end was cut by 8 bases, the J end by 4 bases, with 12 bases between. CDR3 size: 11 residues. The CDR3 reads CSSSRGYEQYF. CDR3 nucleotide sequence: TGCAGTTCTTCCCGGGGTTACGAGCAGTACTTC.

The chain carries TRBV9 and TRBJ1-5, with D unresolved. The CDR3 length is 13 residues. Germline lookup yields CDR1 SGDLS and CDR2 YYNGEE. V was cut by 0 bases and J by 7 bases, with 8 bases left in between. The CDR3 DNA follows: TGTGCCAGCAGCGTAGCTCCTCAGCAGCCCCAGCATTTT. Protein: CASSVAPQQPQHF.

The sample holds one count of this clone. The chain employs TRBV5-1 and TRBJ1-6, with TRBD1 identical over 7 bases. CDR1 and CDR2 from the germline V gene are SGHRS and YFSETQ. CDR3 length: 14 residues. V lost 0 bases to trimming and J lost 10 bases; unmatched junction nucleotides: 4. Written as DNA, the CDR3 is TGCGCCAGCAGCTTGGCAGGGACAGAATCACCCCTCCACTTT. Its translation is CASSLAGTESPLHF.

The CDR3 nucleotides read TGTGCCAGCAGTCCCTTAGGGGGCGCTTGGGAAAAACTGTTTTTT. It yields the protein CASSPLGGAWEKLFF. The chain links TRBV27 to TRBJ1-4; TRBD1 aligns across 7 bases. The CDR3 consists of 15 residues. CDR1 and CDR2 from the germline V gene are MNHEY and SMNVEV (reference sequence). Trimming cost V 5 bases and J 8 bases; bases outside gene matches: 11.

V and J are TRBV7-8 and TRBJ1-1; D uncertain. Germline V gene lookup returns CDR1 SGHVS and CDR2 FQNEAQ. V was clipped by 6 bases and J by 1 base, with 15 bases between them. The length of the CDR3 is 15 residues. CDR3 amino acids: CASSLPSRKNTEAFF. The CDR3, as DNA: TGTGCCAGCAGTCTACCTAGTCGCAAGAACACTGAAGCTTTCTTT. Supplemented by reference TRBV7-8 and TRBJ1-1, the full variable domain reads GAGVSQSPRYKVAKRGQDVALRCDPISGHVSLFWYQQALGQGPEFLTYFQNEAQLDKSGLPSDRFFAERPEGSVSTLKIQRTQQEDSAVYLCASSLPSRKNTEAFFGQGTRLTVV.

The CDR3 nucleotides read TGTGCCAGCAGCTTAGTTGTGCAGACTGAAGCTTTCTTT. Translation gives CASSLVVQTEAFF. The rearrangement joins TRBV11-2 to TRBJ1-1; the D is unclear. The V gene's germline CDR1 is SGHAT and CDR2 FQNNGV. V lost 1 base and J lost 5, with 8 bases in between. The CDR3 loop spans 13 amino acids.

This chain uses TRBV18 with TRBJ2-2, with a possible D match to TRBD1 (6 bases). Germline V lookup: CDR1 KGHSH, CDR2 LQKENI. Trimming removed 3 bases at V and 1 base at J, with 15 bases between. The CDR3 totals 17 residues. In DNA, the CDR3 is TGTGCCAGCTCACCCTTCCTCTGGACAGAGAACACCGGGGAGCTGTTTTTT. It is translated as CASSPFLWTENTGELFF. The full variable domain, completed using reference TRBV18 and TRBJ2-2, is NAGVMQNPRHLVRRRGQEARLRCSPMKGHSHVYWYRQLPEEGLKFMVYLQKENIIDESGMPKERFSAEFPKEGPSILRIQQVVRGDSAAYFCASSPFLWTENTGELFFGEGSRLTVL.

This clone was seen more than once but under ten times. J is TRBJ1-2 and V is TRBV5-4, with 7 positions matching TRBD1. J was trimmed by 2 bases and V by 6 bases; bases with no gene match: 13. The germline V gene encodes CDR1 SGHNT and CDR2 YYREEE (reference sequence). The CDR3 length is 16 residues. The CDR3 is CASTNPARGRNYGYTF. CDR3 sequence (DNA): TGTGCCAGCACCAATCCTGCGAGGGGGCGCAACTATGGCTACACCTTC. The whole variable domain, filled in from reference TRBV5-4 and TRBJ1-2, reads ETGVTQSPTHLIKTRGQQVTLRCSSQSGHNTVSWYQQALGQGPQFIFQYYREEENGRGNFPPRFSGLQFPNYSSELNVNALELDDSALYLCASTNPARGRNYGYTFGSGTRLTVV.

This sequence joins TRBV5-4 and TRBJ1-1, with D unclear. The V end lost 2 bases, the J end lost 1 base, and 12 bases lay between the germline ends. CDR1 and CDR2 from the germline V gene are SGHNT and YYREEE (reference sequence). This CDR3 is built from 15 residues. CDR3 region: CASSFPSSGNTEAFF. As DNA, the CDR3 is TGTGCCAGCAGCTTTCCTTCCAGCGGGAACACTGAAGCTTTCTTT.

The chain carries TRBV7-2 and TRBJ1-5; D gene unclear. Trimming shortened V by 1 base and J by 7 bases, and 8 bases separated the two germline ends. The CDR3 sequence is 13 residues long. Per the germline V gene, CDR1 is SGHTA and CDR2 is FQGNSA. In DNA form, the CDR3 reads TGTGCCAGCAGCTTAGGGACTGAGCAGCCCCAGCATTTT. Its protein product is CASSLGTEQPQHF.

The chain recombines TRBV28 with TRBJ1-3; 7 bases align to TRBD1. CDR1 and CDR2 from the germline V gene are MDHEN and SYDVKM. J was trimmed by 2 bases and V by 4 bases; bases with no gene match: 2. The CDR3 spans 14 residues. CDR3 loop: CASSSTGTGNTIYF. The CDR3 nucleotides read TGTGCCAGCAGTTCGACAGGGACTGGAAACACCATATATTTT.

This clone has at least ten counts. The V gene is TRBV29-1, the J gene TRBJ1-3; D unclear. The CDR3 totals 12 residues. With 7 bases removed from V and 2 bases from J, the gap between germline ends came to 9 bases. Germline CDR1 is SQVTM and CDR2 is ANQGSEA. In nucleotides, the CDR3 is TGCAGCGGAGGATCCCCTGGAAACACCATATATTTT. Protein sequence: CSGGSPGNTIYF. Based on the CDR3 plus reference TRBV29-1 and TRBJ1-3, the full variable domain is SAVISQKPSRDICQRGTSLTIQCQVDSQVTMMFWYRQQPGQSLTLIATANQGSEATYESGFVIDKFPISRPNLTFSTLTVSNMSPEDSSIYLCSGGSPGNTIYFGEGSWLTVV.

This chain joins TRBV3-1 (or the pseudogene TRBV3-2) and TRBJ2-3, with 11 positions matching TRBD1. The CDR3 length is 15 residues. CDR1 and CDR2 (germline): LGHDT, YNNKEL (reference sequence). Germline trimming cut 4 bases from V and 6 bases from J; bases unmatched to any gene: 6. For the CDR3, the DNA is TGTGCCAGCAGCCGCGGACAGGGGGCGCTTGATACGCAGTATTTT. Translating gives CASSRGQGALDTQYF.